The entry that follows covers one T cell receptor beta chain sequence. Its matching antigen is unknown. The entry originates in a study of regulatory T cells in long-lasting Graves disease. General observations from the study: Owing to a sample size that was small, accuracy may have been reduced.

Researchers made TCR beta libraries by using iRepertoire HTBI primers and running Arm-PCR on CDR3 regions. TCRdb itself ran the multiplex PCR reads through MiXCR, one entry per CDR3 protein. The data contain fewer than 650,000 distinct CDR3 sequences, roughly 15% of them singletons. CDR1 MNHNS and CDR2 SASEGT come from the germline V gene. Trimming cost V 1 base and J 3 bases, with 13 bases left between them. The length of the CDR3 is 15 residues. Specified time point: newly diagnosed GD, antithyroid drugs for less than 3 months. From RNA extracted from PBMCs, the TCR library was made. These same data were also listed under a study on T cells in Graves' hyperthyroidism and ophthalmopathy.

This chain joins TRBV6-1 and TRBJ2-7, with a weak D call TRBD2 (7 bases). The clonotype was recovered from a woman between 25 and 40 years old with Graves disease. Sequenced material: peripheral blood mononuclear cells (PBMCs), taken at new diagnosis, from a patient treated with antithyroid drugs. CDR3 region: CASSEVGGASYEQYF. As DNA, the CDR3 is TGTGCCAGCAGTGAAGTTGGGGGGGCGAGCTACGAGCAGTACTTC.